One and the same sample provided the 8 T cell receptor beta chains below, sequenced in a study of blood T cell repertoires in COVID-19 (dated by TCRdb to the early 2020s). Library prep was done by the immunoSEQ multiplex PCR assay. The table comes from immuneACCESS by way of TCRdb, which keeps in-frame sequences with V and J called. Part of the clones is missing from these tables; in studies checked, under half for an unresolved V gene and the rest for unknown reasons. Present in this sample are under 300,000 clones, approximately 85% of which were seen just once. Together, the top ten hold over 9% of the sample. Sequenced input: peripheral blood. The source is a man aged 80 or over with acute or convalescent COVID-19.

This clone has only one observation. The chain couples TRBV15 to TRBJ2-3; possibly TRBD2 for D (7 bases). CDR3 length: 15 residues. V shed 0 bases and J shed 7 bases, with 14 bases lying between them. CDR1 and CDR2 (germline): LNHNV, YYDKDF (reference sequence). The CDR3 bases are TGTGCCACCAGCAGAGAGAGGGGGGGGGACTATACGCAGTATTTT. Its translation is CATSRERGGDYTQYF.

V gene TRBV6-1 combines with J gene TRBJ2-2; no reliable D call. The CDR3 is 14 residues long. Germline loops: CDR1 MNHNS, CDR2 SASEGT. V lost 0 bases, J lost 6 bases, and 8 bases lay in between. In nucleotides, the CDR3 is TGTGCCAGCAGTGAAGCGCGAAGCCCCGGGGAGCTGTTTTTT. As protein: CASSEARSPGELFF.

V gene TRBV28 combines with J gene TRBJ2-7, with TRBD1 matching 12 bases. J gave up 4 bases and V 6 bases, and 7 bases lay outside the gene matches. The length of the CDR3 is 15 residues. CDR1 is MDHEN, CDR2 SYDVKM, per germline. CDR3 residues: CASRSRGQGAYEQYF. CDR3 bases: TGTGCCAGCAGGAGCAGGGGACAGGGGGCTTACGAGCAGTACTTC.

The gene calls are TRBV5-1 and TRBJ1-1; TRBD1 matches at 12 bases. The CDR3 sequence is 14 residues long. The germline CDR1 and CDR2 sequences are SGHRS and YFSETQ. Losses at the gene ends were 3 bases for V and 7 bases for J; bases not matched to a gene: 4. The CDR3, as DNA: TGCGCCAGCAGCTGGGGACAGGGGGCAGGTGAAGCTTTCTTT. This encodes CASSWGQGAGEAFF. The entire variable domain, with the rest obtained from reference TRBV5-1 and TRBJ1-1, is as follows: KAGVTQTPRYLIKTRGQQVTLSCSPISGHRSVSWYQQTPGQGLQFLFEYFSETQRNKGNFPGRFSGRQFSNSRSEMNVSTLELGDSALYLCASSWGQGAGEAFFGQGTRLTVV.

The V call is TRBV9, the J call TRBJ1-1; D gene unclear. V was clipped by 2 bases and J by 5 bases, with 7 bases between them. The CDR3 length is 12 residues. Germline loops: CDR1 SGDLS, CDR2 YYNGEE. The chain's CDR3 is CASSVERTEAFF. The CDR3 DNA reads TGTGCCAGCAGCGTTGAGAGAACTGAAGCTTTCTTT.

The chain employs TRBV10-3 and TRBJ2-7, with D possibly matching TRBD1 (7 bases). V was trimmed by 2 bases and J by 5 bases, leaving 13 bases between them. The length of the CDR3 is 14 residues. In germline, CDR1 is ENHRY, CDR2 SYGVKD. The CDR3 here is CAISEGRGVDEQYF. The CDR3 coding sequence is TGTGCCATCAGTGAGGGCAGGGGGGTGGACGAGCAGTACTTC.

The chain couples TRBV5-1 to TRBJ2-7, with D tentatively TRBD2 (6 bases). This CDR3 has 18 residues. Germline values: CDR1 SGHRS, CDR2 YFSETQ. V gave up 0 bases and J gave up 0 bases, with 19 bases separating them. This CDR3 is CASSLGTQLARLSYEQYF. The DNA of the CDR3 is TGCGCCAGCAGCTTGGGGACTCAACTAGCAAGGCTCTCCTACGAGCAGTACTTC. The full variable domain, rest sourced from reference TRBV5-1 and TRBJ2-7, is KAGVTQTPRYLIKTRGQQVTLSCSPISGHRSVSWYQQTPGQGLQFLFEYFSETQRNKGNFPGRFSGRQFSNSRSEMNVSTLELGDSALYLCASSLGTQLARLSYEQYFGPGTRLTVT.

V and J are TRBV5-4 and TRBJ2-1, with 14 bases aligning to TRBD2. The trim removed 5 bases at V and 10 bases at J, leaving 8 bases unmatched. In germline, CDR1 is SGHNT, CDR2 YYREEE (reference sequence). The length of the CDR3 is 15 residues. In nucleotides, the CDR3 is TGTGCCAGCAGATCCGCGGGACTAGCGGGAGACGAGCAGTTCTTC. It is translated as CASRSAGLAGDEQFF.